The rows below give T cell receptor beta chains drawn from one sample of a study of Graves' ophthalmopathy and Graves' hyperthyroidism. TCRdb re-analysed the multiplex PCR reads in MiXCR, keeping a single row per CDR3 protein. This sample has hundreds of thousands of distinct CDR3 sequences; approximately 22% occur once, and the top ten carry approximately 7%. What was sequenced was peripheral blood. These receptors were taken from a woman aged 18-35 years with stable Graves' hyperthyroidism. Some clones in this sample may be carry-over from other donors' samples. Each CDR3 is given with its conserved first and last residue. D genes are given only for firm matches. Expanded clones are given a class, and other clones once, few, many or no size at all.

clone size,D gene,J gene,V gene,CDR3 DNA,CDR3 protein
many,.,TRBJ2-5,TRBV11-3,TGTGCCAGCAGCAAACAAGGTGAAGAGACCCAGTACTTC,CASSKQGEETQYF
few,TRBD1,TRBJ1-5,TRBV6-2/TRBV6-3,TGTGCCAGCAGGCCCCGGACAGGGAAGGACGGAGACAATCAGCCCCAGCATTTT,CASRPRTGKDGDNQPQHF
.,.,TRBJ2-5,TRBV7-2,TGTGCCAGCATAAAATCAGCCCTGCGGAACCAAGAGACCCAGTACTTC,CASIKSALRNQETQYF
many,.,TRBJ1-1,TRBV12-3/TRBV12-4,TGTGCCAGCAGTTTAGGGGTCATGAACACTGAAGCTTTCTTT,CASSLGVMNTEAFF
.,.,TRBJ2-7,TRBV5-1,TGCGCCAGCAGCCCGGGACCAGCAGACTACGAGCAGTACTTC,CASSPGPADYEQYF
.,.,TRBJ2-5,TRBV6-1,TGTGCCAGCAGGGGACTCACCCCGGAGACCCAGTACTTC,CASRGLTPETQYF
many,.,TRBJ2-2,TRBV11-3,TGTGCCAGCAGCTTAGAGGAAACCGGGGAGCTGTTTTTT,CASSLEETGELFF
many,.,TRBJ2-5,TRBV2,TGTGCCAGCAGTGATTACGGAAAAGAGACCCAGTACTTC,CASSDYGKETQYF
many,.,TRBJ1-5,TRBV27,TGTGCCAGCAGTTCCCGAGAATACTATAGCAATCAGCCCCAGCATTTT,CASSSREYYSNQPQHF
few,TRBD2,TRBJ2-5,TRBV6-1,TGTGCCAGCAGGGCATTAGCGGGGGCCGCAGAGACCCAGTACTTC,CASRALAGAAETQYF
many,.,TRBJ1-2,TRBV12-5,TGTGCTAGTGGTTATCGCTGGGGGGAGGGCTACACCTTC,CASGYRWGEGYTF
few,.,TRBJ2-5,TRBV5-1,TGCGCCAGCAGACAAAACCCCGGGACCCACGGGGAGACCCAGTACTTC,CASRQNPGTHGETQYF
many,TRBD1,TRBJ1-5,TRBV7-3,TGTGCCAGCAGCCGGAGCAGGGGGCGTTACAATGGAAATCAGCCCCAGCATTTT,CASSRSRGRYNGNQPQHF
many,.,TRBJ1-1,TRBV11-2,TGTGCCAGCAGCTTAGTAGAACGGCACACTGAAGCTTTCTTT,CASSLVERHTEAFF
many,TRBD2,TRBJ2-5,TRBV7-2,TGTGCCAGCAGCTTAGGTGGACTAGCGGGGACCCAGTACTTC,CASSLGGLAGTQYF
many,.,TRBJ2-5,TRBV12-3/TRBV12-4,TGTGCCAGCACCTTAGACGTTGACGGGGCGATTACAAAAGAGACCCAGTACTTC,CASTLDVDGAITKETQYF
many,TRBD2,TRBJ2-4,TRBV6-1,TGTGCCAGCAGTCTAGGACTAGCGGGTGGATTGGCCAAAAACATTAAGTACTTC,CASSLGLAGGLAKNIKYF
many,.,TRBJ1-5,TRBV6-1,TGTGCCAGCGATGTGGGGGGGAATCAGCCCCAGCATTTT,CASDVGGNQPQHF
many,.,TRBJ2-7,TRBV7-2,TGTGCCAGCAGCCCGAGTAGGGCGTCTTACTACGAGCAGTACTTC,CASSPSRASYYEQYF
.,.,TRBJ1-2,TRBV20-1,TGCAGTGCTAGAGATATTGCAGGGGCCGTCTATGGCTACACCTTC,CSARDIAGAVYGYTF
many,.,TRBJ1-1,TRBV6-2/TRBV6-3,TGTGCCAGCACTACCGAGAGGGACACTGAAGCTTTCTTT,CASTTERDTEAFF
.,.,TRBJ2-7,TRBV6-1,TGTGCCGTCCTTCCGGCGGGTCACTCCTACGAGCAGTACTTC,CAVLPAGHSYEQYF
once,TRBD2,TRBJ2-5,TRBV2,TGTGCCAGCAATCGCGGGGGGATCCAAGAGACCCAGTACTTC,CASNRGGIQETQYF
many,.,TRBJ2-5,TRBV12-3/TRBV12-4,TGTGCCAGCAGTCCTAACCAAGAGACCCAGTACTTC,CASSPNQETQYF
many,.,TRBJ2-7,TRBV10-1,TGCGCCAGCAGTGAATTTCTTGGCGGATCCTACGAGCAGTACTTC,CASSEFLGGSYEQYF
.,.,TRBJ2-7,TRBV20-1,TGCAGTGCTCCGACAGGGCCGGGCGGGACCTACGAGCAGTACTTC,CSAPTGPGGTYEQYF
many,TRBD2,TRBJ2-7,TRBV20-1,TGCAGTGCGCCCCGGGCTAGCGGGAGGTACGAGCAGTACTTC,CSAPRASGRYEQYF
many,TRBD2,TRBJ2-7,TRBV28,TGTGCCAGCAGCCCCGGGACTAGCGGGAGGTCTGCGCAGTACTTC,CASSPGTSGRSAQYF
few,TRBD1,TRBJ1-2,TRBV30,TGTGCCGGAAACAAACAGGGACAGGGTTCTCAAGGCTACACCTTC,CAGNKQGQGSQGYTF
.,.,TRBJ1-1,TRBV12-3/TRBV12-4,TGTGCCAGCACCAGACATCGTCCGAACACTGAAGCTTTCTTT,CASTRHRPNTEAFF
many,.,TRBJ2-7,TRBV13,TGTGCCAGCAACCACCGACGGGACTCCTACGAGCAGTACTTC,CASNHRRDSYEQYF
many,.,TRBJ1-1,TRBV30,TGTGCCTGGACCAAGATGAACACTGAAGCTTTCTTT,CAWTKMNTEAFF
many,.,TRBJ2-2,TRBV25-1,TGTGCCAGCAGTGTAGATGCGAAGGCTAACACCGGGGAGCTGTTTTTT,CASSVDAKANTGELFF
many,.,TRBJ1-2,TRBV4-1,TGCGCCAGCAGCCAAGACTTCGGGGTTAACTATGGCTACACCTTC,CASSQDFGVNYGYTF
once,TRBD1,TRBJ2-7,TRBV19,TGTGCCAGTAGTTTCCAGGGGGCTGTGTACGAGCAGTACTTC,CASSFQGAVYEQYF
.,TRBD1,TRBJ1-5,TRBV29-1,TGCAGCGTAATGACCGGGACAGGGAGCAATCAGCCCCAGCATTTT,CSVMTGTGSNQPQHF
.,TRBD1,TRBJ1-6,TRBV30,TGTGCCTGGAAACAGGGGGTTAATTCACCCCTCCACTTT,CAWKQGVNSPLHF
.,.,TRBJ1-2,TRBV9,TGTGCCAGCAGCGACGGGTGGGGTACAACGAACTATGGCTACACCTTC,CASSDGWGTTNYGYTF
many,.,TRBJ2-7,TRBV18,TGTGCCAGCTCACCAGGGATCGAGCAGTACTTC,CASSPGIEQYF
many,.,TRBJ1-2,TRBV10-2,TGCGCCAGCAGTGAGGGGGGTAAAAACTATGGCTACACCTTC,CASSEGGKNYGYTF
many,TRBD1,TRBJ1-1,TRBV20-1,TGCAGGGGACAGGGGGGTGGCACTGAAGCTTTCTTT,CRGQGGGTEAFF
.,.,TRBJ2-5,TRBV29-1,TGCAGCGCTAGACAGCAAGAGACCCAGTACTTC,CSARQQETQYF